A selection of T cell receptor beta chains follows, all from one sample in a study of control samples from healthy donors and cancer patients. The table came from immunoSEQ multiplex PCR; TCRdb's copy has only in-frame clones and leaves some out. The sample records tens of thousands of clones, just over 70% being singletons. The specimen sequenced was formalin-fixed, paraffin-embedded tissue. The receptors come from a male donor with melanoma. The CDR3 runs from the conserved cysteine through the conserved F or W. The order of the fields is D gene, J gene, V gene, clone size, CDR3 DNA, CDR3 protein. A D gene is named only where the DNA matches it firmly. Expanded clones get a size class; other rows say once, few or many, or leave the size out.

D gene: .; J gene: TRBJ2-3; V gene: TRBV7-9; clone size: .; CDR3 DNA: TGTGCCAGCAGCCTCCGGGACGGCACAGATACGCAGTATTTT; CDR3 protein: CASSLRDGTDTQYF
D gene: .; J gene: TRBJ2-1; V gene: TRBV9; clone size: .; CDR3 DNA: TGTGCCAGCAGCGTAGCGGGAGCGAGGGGGCATGAGCAGTTCTTC; CDR3 protein: CASSVAGARGHEQFF
D gene: .; J gene: TRBJ2-7; V gene: TRBV19; clone size: .; CDR3 DNA: TGTGCCAGTAGTAGACAGACAGGTCCCTACGAGCAGTACTTC; CDR3 protein: CASSRQTGPYEQYF
D gene: TRBD1; J gene: TRBJ1-4; V gene: TRBV6-5; clone size: .; CDR3 DNA: TGTGCCAGCAGCAGTACAGGGGGCACTAATGAAAAACTGTTTTTT; CDR3 protein: CASSSTGGTNEKLFF
D gene: .; J gene: TRBJ2-7; V gene: TRBV18; clone size: .; CDR3 DNA: TGTACCAGCTCACCGAGCGCAGGGGTCTACGAGCAGTACTTC; CDR3 protein: CTSSPSAGVYEQYF
D gene: TRBD2; J gene: TRBJ2-1; V gene: TRBV10-3; clone size: .; CDR3 DNA: TGTGCCATCAGTGAGGAGTTTTGGGTAGCGGGAGGGTACAATGAGCAGTTCTTC; CDR3 protein: CAISEEFWVAGGYNEQFF
D gene: .; J gene: TRBJ1-2; V gene: TRBV6-5; clone size: .; CDR3 DNA: TGTGCCAGCAGACGGGTTGCTGGCTATGGCTACACCTTC; CDR3 protein: CASRRVAGYGYTF
D gene: .; J gene: TRBJ2-1; V gene: TRBV28; clone size: .; CDR3 DNA: TGTGCCAGCCAAAGACCCAGCTCCTACAATGAGCAGTTCTTC; CDR3 protein: CASQRPSSYNEQFF
D gene: .; J gene: TRBJ2-5; V gene: TRBV4-2; clone size: once; CDR3 DNA: TGTGCCAGCAGCCAAGACGGAGGGAATAGGGGAGAGACCCAGTACTTC; CDR3 protein: CASSQDGGNRGETQYF
D gene: .; J gene: TRBJ2-3; V gene: TRBV24-1; clone size: medium-sized; CDR3 DNA: TGTGCCACCGGTGAGGCAGATACGCAGTATTTT; CDR3 protein: CATGEADTQYF
D gene: TRBD1; J gene: TRBJ1-6; V gene: TRBV30; clone size: .; CDR3 DNA: TGTGCCTGGGGAGGACAGGACAATTCACCCCTCCACTTT; CDR3 protein: CAWGGQDNSPLHF
D gene: .; J gene: TRBJ2-7; V gene: TRBV6-6; clone size: .; CDR3 DNA: TGTGCCAGCAGTTCTCCTTACGAGCAGTACTTC; CDR3 protein: CASSSPYEQYF
D gene: .; J gene: TRBJ1-3; V gene: TRBV2; clone size: .; CDR3 DNA: TGTGCCAGCAGTACTACAAGGTCTGGAAACACCATATATTTT; CDR3 protein: CASSTTRSGNTIYF
D gene: .; J gene: TRBJ2-1; V gene: TRBV13; clone size: .; CDR3 DNA: TGTGCCAGCAGCTTAAGGGCGGCGGGGCGCTACAATGAGCAGTTCTTC; CDR3 protein: CASSLRAAGRYNEQFF
D gene: .; J gene: TRBJ1-2; V gene: TRBV9; clone size: .; CDR3 DNA: TGTGCCAGCAGTTCCACCGGGGACGGCTACACCTTC; CDR3 protein: CASSSTGDGYTF
D gene: .; J gene: TRBJ2-7; V gene: TRBV2; clone size: .; CDR3 DNA: TGTGCCAGCAGTTATCGGGAGAACGGCGAGCAGTACTTC; CDR3 protein: CASSYRENGEQYF
D gene: .; J gene: TRBJ2-5; V gene: TRBV6-5; clone size: few; CDR3 DNA: TGTGCCAGCAGTTTTACGGACGGGAAAGAGACCCAGTACTTC; CDR3 protein: CASSFTDGKETQYF
D gene: .; J gene: TRBJ1-2; V gene: TRBV5-6; clone size: few; CDR3 DNA: TGTGCCAGCAGGGTAGGGGGGGCGCAAGGCTACACCTTC; CDR3 protein: CASRVGGAQGYTF
D gene: .; J gene: TRBJ1-2; V gene: TRBV6-6; clone size: many; CDR3 DNA: TGTGCCAGCAGCCTGGACAGTAACTATGGCTACACCTTC; CDR3 protein: CASSLDSNYGYTF
D gene: TRBD1; J gene: TRBJ2-1; V gene: TRBV3-1/TRBV3-2; clone size: .; CDR3 DNA: TGTGCCAGCAGCCTCGGACAGGGCAAGAATGAGCAGTTCTTC; CDR3 protein: CASSLGQGKNEQFF
D gene: TRBD1; J gene: TRBJ2-7; V gene: TRBV2; clone size: .; CDR3 DNA: TGTGCCAGCAGTAGCGACAGGGTATACGAGCAGTACTTC; CDR3 protein: CASSSDRVYEQYF
D gene: .; J gene: TRBJ2-7; V gene: TRBV19; clone size: .; CDR3 DNA: TGTGCCAGTAGTATTACGGCCACGCAGTCCTACGAGCAGTACTTC; CDR3 protein: CASSITATQSYEQYF
D gene: .; J gene: TRBJ1-4; V gene: TRBV7-9; clone size: .; CDR3 DNA: TGTGCCAGCAGCTTAGACACAACTAATGAAAAACTGTTTTTT; CDR3 protein: CASSLDTTNEKLFF
D gene: .; J gene: TRBJ2-4; V gene: TRBV20-1; clone size: .; CDR3 DNA: TGCAGTGCTGGGGGTACGAACATTCAGTACTTC; CDR3 protein: CSAGGTNIQYF
D gene: .; J gene: TRBJ2-6; V gene: TRBV18; clone size: .; CDR3 DNA: TGTGCCAGCTCACCACTTAGGACCTCGGGGGCCAACGTCCTGACTTTC; CDR3 protein: CASSPLRTSGANVLTF
D gene: TRBD1; J gene: TRBJ2-1; V gene: TRBV23-1; clone size: .; CDR3 DNA: TGCGCCAGCAGTCAAGGGACAGAGCCCTGGGATGAGCAGTTCTTC; CDR3 protein: CASSQGTEPWDEQFF
D gene: TRBD2; J gene: TRBJ2-1; V gene: TRBV4-1; clone size: .; CDR3 DNA: TGCGCCAGCAGCCAATGGGGTAGGGCGGGGGACGCGCAGTTCTTC; CDR3 protein: CASSQWGRAGDAQFF
D gene: .; J gene: TRBJ1-2; V gene: TRBV12-3/TRBV12-4; clone size: .; CDR3 DNA: TGTGCCAGCAGTCTGTTAGTTACCTATGGCTACACCTTC; CDR3 protein: CASSLLVTYGYTF
D gene: TRBD2; J gene: TRBJ2-7; V gene: TRBV4-1; clone size: .; CDR3 DNA: TGCGCCAGCAGCCAAGATCCGACTAGCGGCTCCTACGAGCAGTACTTC; CDR3 protein: CASSQDPTSGSYEQYF
D gene: .; J gene: TRBJ1-6; V gene: TRBV6-5; clone size: .; CDR3 DNA: TGTGCCAGCAGGGGTTCAGGGGTATCACCCCTCCACTTT; CDR3 protein: CASRGSGVSPLHF
D gene: TRBD2; J gene: TRBJ2-3; V gene: TRBV4-2; clone size: .; CDR3 DNA: TGTGCCAGCAGCCAAGTTGCCCTCTCTAGCGGGAGTAGCCCAGATACGCAGTATTTT; CDR3 protein: CASSQVALSSGSSPDTQYF
D gene: .; J gene: TRBJ1-4; V gene: TRBV6-5; clone size: .; CDR3 DNA: TGTGCCAGCAGTTACTCCATGTTAAGGGAAAAACTGTTTTTT; CDR3 protein: CASSYSMLREKLFF
D gene: .; J gene: TRBJ2-3; V gene: TRBV2; clone size: many; CDR3 DNA: TGTGCCAGCAATACGGGAGCCGCGTCCGATACGCAGTATTTT; CDR3 protein: CASNTGAASDTQYF
D gene: TRBD2; J gene: TRBJ2-1; V gene: TRBV11-2; clone size: .; CDR3 DNA: TGTGCCAGCAGCTTACGAGGACTAGCGGAATACAATGAGCAGTTCTTC; CDR3 protein: CASSLRGLAEYNEQFF
D gene: .; J gene: TRBJ1-1; V gene: TRBV24-1; clone size: once; CDR3 DNA: TGTGCCACCAGTGATTCGGGGAGGGCTGAAGCTTTCTTT; CDR3 protein: CATSDSGRAEAFF
D gene: .; J gene: TRBJ1-5; V gene: TRBV12-5; clone size: .; CDR3 DNA: TGTGCTAGTGCCGGCGCCAGCAATCAGCCCCAGCATTTT; CDR3 protein: CASAGASNQPQHF
D gene: .; J gene: TRBJ1-3; V gene: TRBV2; clone size: .; CDR3 DNA: TGTGCCAGCAGCGGACAGCTTAGCTCTGGAAACACCATATATTTT; CDR3 protein: CASSGQLSSGNTIYF
D gene: .; J gene: TRBJ2-4; V gene: TRBV29-1; clone size: .; CDR3 DNA: TGCAGCGTCCGACCGGGCCCCAAAAACATTCAGTACTTC; CDR3 protein: CSVRPGPKNIQYF
D gene: .; J gene: TRBJ1-3; V gene: TRBV3-1/TRBV3-2; clone size: .; CDR3 DNA: TGTGCCAGCAGCCTTCGCTCTGGAAACACCATATATTTT; CDR3 protein: CASSLRSGNTIYF
D gene: TRBD2; J gene: TRBJ2-7; V gene: TRBV7-3; clone size: .; CDR3 DNA: TGTGCCAGCAGCCAGGTGGGGACTAGCGGTACGCAATACTTC; CDR3 protein: CASSQVGTSGTQYF
D gene: .; J gene: TRBJ2-2; V gene: TRBV24-1; clone size: .; CDR3 DNA: TGTGCCACCAGTGATTTGACCCAGGGACCCGGGGAGCTGTTTTTT; CDR3 protein: CATSDLTQGPGELFF
D gene: TRBD1; J gene: TRBJ1-2; V gene: TRBV10-3; clone size: .; CDR3 DNA: TGTGCCATCAGCTCCACAGGGGTGAACTATGGCTACACCTTC; CDR3 protein: CAISSTGVNYGYTF
D gene: TRBD2; J gene: TRBJ2-1; V gene: TRBV6-1; clone size: .; CDR3 DNA: TGTGCCAGCAGTGAATCCAGGGGGAGCGGGAGGGCCAGAGAGCAGTTCTTC; CDR3 protein: CASSESRGSGRAREQFF
D gene: .; J gene: TRBJ1-2; V gene: TRBV30; clone size: .; CDR3 DNA: TGTGCCTGGAGTGTAGGTGGGAATAATGGCTACACCTTC; CDR3 protein: CAWSVGGNNGYTF
D gene: .; J gene: TRBJ1-4; V gene: TRBV12-3/TRBV12-4; clone size: .; CDR3 DNA: TGTGCCAGCAGCGGGCGGTCTAATGAAAAACTGTTTTTT; CDR3 protein: CASSGRSNEKLFF
D gene: .; J gene: TRBJ2-7; V gene: TRBV7-8; clone size: few; CDR3 DNA: TGTGCCAGCAGCTTAGGGCACGACTCATCCTACGAGCAGTACTTC; CDR3 protein: CASSLGHDSSYEQYF
D gene: .; J gene: TRBJ2-5; V gene: TRBV2; clone size: once; CDR3 DNA: TGTGCCAGCAGTTTTTTAGCGGAAGAGACTCAGTACTTC; CDR3 protein: CASSFLAEETQYF
D gene: .; J gene: TRBJ2-2; V gene: TRBV7-6; clone size: few; CDR3 DNA: TGTGCCAGCAGCCCCCGATCTGGTATTACCGGGGAGCTGTTTTTT; CDR3 protein: CASSPRSGITGELFF
D gene: .; J gene: TRBJ2-7; V gene: TRBV11-2; clone size: .; CDR3 DNA: TGTGCCAGTAGACAGGTTATTGACTCCTACGAGCAGTACTTC; CDR3 protein: CASRQVIDSYEQYF
D gene: .; J gene: TRBJ1-3; V gene: TRBV3-1/TRBV3-2; clone size: .; CDR3 DNA: TGTGCCAGCAGCCAAGATGGAAACACCATATATTTT; CDR3 protein: CASSQDGNTIYF
D gene: TRBD2; J gene: TRBJ2-5; V gene: TRBV5-1; clone size: .; CDR3 DNA: TGCGCCAGCAGCTTGGGACTAGCGGGACACCCCCAAGAGACCCAGTACTTC; CDR3 protein: CASSLGLAGHPQETQYF
D gene: .; J gene: TRBJ2-2; V gene: TRBV7-2; clone size: medium-sized; CDR3 DNA: TGTGCCAGCAGCTCACCCGCGTCCCCCCCCGGGGAGCTGTTTTTT; CDR3 protein: CASSSPASPPGELFF
D gene: TRBD2; J gene: TRBJ2-7; V gene: TRBV6-5; clone size: once; CDR3 DNA: TGTGCCAGCAGTTCCCTGGGGACTAGCGTCTACGAGCAGTACTTC; CDR3 protein: CASSSLGTSVYEQYF
D gene: .; J gene: TRBJ2-4; V gene: TRBV7-4; clone size: .; CDR3 DNA: TGTGCCAGCAGCGCAAAACCCTGCCCTTTGCTAGCCAAAAACATTCAGTACTTC; CDR3 protein: CASSAKPCPLLAKNIQYF
D gene: TRBD1; J gene: TRBJ2-2; V gene: TRBV24-1; clone size: .; CDR3 DNA: TGTGCCACCAGTCGGGACAGAATAACCGGGGAGCTGTTTTTT; CDR3 protein: CATSRDRITGELFF